The source of this T cell receptor (beta chain) is a study of blood T cell repertoires in COVID-19. Study at large: Collection of acute and convalescent COVID-19 samples took place in the United States, Italy and Spain. T cells, B-cell-depleted T cells, or PBMCs supplied cDNA or gDNA.

In the original analysis: From reference gene primer amplification, estimates of nucleated cell counts were derived. Data came from immunoSEQ multiplex PCR; TCRdb stores just in-frame clones and leaves some out. For V, J and clone size, that table is used; D and trimming come from the DNA. This table holds roughly 190,000 clones, roughly nine tenths found once. The CDR3 sequence is 13 residues long. V lost 2 bases, J lost 6 bases, and 8 bases lay in between. Germline CDR1 is SGHRS and CDR2 is YFSETQ. The receptor was isolated from a man in his sixties with active or convalescent COVID-19. Specimen: peripheral blood. The rearrangement joins TRBV5-1 to TRBJ2-2, with D perhaps matching TRBD2 (6 bases). CDR3 protein: CASSLGGSGELFF. In DNA, the CDR3 is TGCGCCAGCAGCTTAGGAGGGTCCGGGGAGCTGTTTTTT. Using reference TRBV5-1 and TRBJ2-2 for the parts outside the CDR3, the full variable domain is KAGVTQTPRYLIKTRGQQVTLSCSPISGHRSVSWYQQTPGQGLQFLFEYFSETQRNKGNFPGRFSGRQFSNSRSEMNVSTLELGDSALYLCASSLGGSGELFFGEGSRLTVL.